Following are 14 T cell receptor beta chains from one sample sequenced in a study of neurological immune-mediated disorders. MiXCR, run by TCRdb on the 5' RACE reads, gives a single entry per CDR3 protein. The sample yields tens of thousands of distinct CDR3 sequences, around 4.7% seen once. Sequenced material: PBMCs. The source is a woman aged 45-60 years with multiple sclerosis.

This clonotype was counted many times. The rearrangement joins TRBV4-2 to TRBJ1-5, with D hard to call. Trimming took off 0 bases at V and 6 bases at J, with 3 bases between the two ends. This CDR3 is 12 amino acids long. CDR1 is LGHNA, CDR2 YNFKEQ, per germline. CDR3 sequence reads: CASSQDGQPQHF. CDR3 bases: TGTGCCAGCAGCCAAGACGGTCAGCCCCAGCATTTT.

The sample holds a few counts of this clonotype. The V call is TRBV6-5, the J call TRBJ1-2, with TRBD1 matching 9 bases. The CDR3 runs to 14 residues. CDR1 is MNHEY, CDR2 SVGAGI, per germline. The J segment lost 4 bases and the V segment lost 2 bases, leaving 2 bases of the junction unmatched. The CDR3 sequence is CASSYRQGGYGYTF. In nucleotides, the CDR3 is TGTGCCAGCAGTTACCGACAGGGGGGCTATGGCTACACCTTC.

This clonotype was seen ten or more times. V and J are TRBV20-1 and TRBJ1-2; no clear D gene. CDR1 is DFQATT, CDR2 SNEGSKA, per germline (reference sequence). Trimming shortened V by 4 bases and J by 2 bases, and 11 bases separated the two germline ends. The CDR3 consists of 13 residues. The CDR3 is CSAMRGPNYGYTF. The CDR3 coding sequence is TGCAGTGCTATGCGAGGGCCGAACTATGGCTACACCTTC.

In its sample, this clonotype was seen many times. The gene calls are TRBV5-1 and TRBJ1-2, with D possibly matching TRBD1 (5 bases). Trimming took 4 bases from V and 4 from J, leaving 14 bases between them. This CDR3 has 14 amino acids. Germline loops: CDR1 SGHRS, CDR2 YFSETQ. The CDR3 spells CASSLGTASYGYTF. DNA of the CDR3: TGCGCCAGCAGCCTGGGGACCGCATCCTATGGCTACACCTTC.

This clonotype was seen many times. V gene TRBV29-1 combines with J gene TRBJ1-2, with D possibly being TRBD1 (6 bases). Deletions cut 3 bases from V and 3 bases from J, with 11 bases between. The CDR3 extends over 13 amino acids. CDR1 and CDR2 (germline): SQVTM, ANQGSEA. The DNA of the CDR3 is TGCAGCGTTGAGTATACAGGGTACTATGGCTACACCTTC. Translation gives CSVEYTGYYGYTF.

This clonotype occurred many times. The chain links TRBV20-1 to TRBJ1-1; D unclear. Germline V lookup: CDR1 DFQATT, CDR2 SNEGSKA (reference sequence). The CDR3 consists of 13 residues. The CDR3 DNA reads TGCAGCGTACGACGGCTCATGAACACTGAAGCTTTCTTT. Translated, it gives CSVRRLMNTEAFF.

In its sample, this clonotype was seen many times. This chain connects TRBV20-1 to TRBJ2-1; 10 positions match TRBD2. CDR3 length equals 14 residues. CDR1 and CDR2 (germline): DFQATT, SNEGSKA (reference sequence). V shed 5 bases and J 4 bases; nucleotides not matched to a gene: 5. The CDR3 sequence: CSAPTSGPYNEQFF. The CDR3 coding sequence is TGCAGTGCTCCGACTAGCGGGCCTTACAATGAGCAGTTCTTC.

Ten or more counts support this clonotype. This chain joins TRBV6-2 or TRBV6-3 and TRBJ1-1; D not certain. CDR1 and CDR2 (germline): MNHEY, SVGEGT. The CDR3 loop spans 13 amino acids. The germline V and J ends were trimmed by 7 bases and 4 bases, with 13 bases remaining between them. CDR3 region: CASNRPPGTEAFF. In DNA form, the CDR3 reads TGTGCCAGCAATCGGCCACCGGGCACTGAAGCTTTCTTT.

In this sample, this clonotype turned up many times. V gene TRBV5-1 combines with J gene TRBJ2-1; maybe TRBD1 (7 bases). Per germline, CDR1 SGHRS and CDR2 YFSETQ. V was trimmed by 5 bases and J by 10 bases, leaving 16 bases between them. The CDR3 totals 13 residues. The chain's CDR3 is CASREQGGREQFF. The CDR3 nucleotides are TGCGCCAGCAGGGAGCAGGGGGGAAGGGAGCAGTTCTTC.

This clonotype was seen repeatedly, ten times or more. The V call is TRBV9, the J call TRBJ1-6; 9 bases agree with TRBD1. The CDR3 runs to 15 residues. With V trimmed by 8 bases and J by 8 bases, 11 bases remained unmatched. CDR1 and CDR2 from the germline V gene are SGDLS and YYNGEE. CDR3 nucleotide sequence: TGTGCCAGTTCGACACAGGGGGCTAGTGATTCACCCCTCCACTTT. It codes for CASSTQGASDSPLHF. The variable domain in full, with the rest retrieved from reference TRBV9 and TRBJ1-6, is DSGVTQTPKHLITATGQRVTLRCSPRSGDLSVYWYQQSLDQGLQFLIQYYNGEERAKGNILERFSAQQFPDLHSELNLSSLELGDSALYFCASSTQGASDSPLHFGNGTRLTVT.

This clonotype was seen ten or more times. The chain couples TRBV20-1 to TRBJ2-6; no clear D gene. Trimming shortened V by 2 bases and J by 2 bases, and 4 bases separated the two germline ends. The germline V gene has CDR1 DFQATT and CDR2 SNEGSKA (reference sequence). The CDR3 runs to 13 residues. CDR3 loop: CSARKAGANVLTF. CDR3 nucleotides: TGCAGTGCTAGAAAGGCTGGGGCCAACGTCCTGACTTTC.

This clonotype was seen a few times. The CDR3 carries no conserved terminal phenylalanine or tryptophan, so it likely arises from a read error. The chain carries TRBV20-1 and TRBJ1-2; D not resolved. Trimming cost V 4 bases and J 9 bases, with 21 bases left between them. The CDR3 sequence is 14 residues long. CDR1 is DFQATT and CDR2 is SNEGSKA in the germline V gene (reference sequence). The CDR3 DNA sequence: TGCAGTGCTAACTCCGCAGAAGGCTTAAAAAGCTACACCATC. It is translated as CSANSAEGLKSYTI.

This clonotype has ten or more counts. This chain uses TRBV3-1 with TRBJ1-1; the D is unclear. Germline assignment: CDR1 LGHDT and CDR2 YNNKEL (reference sequence). Trimming removed 4 bases from V and 0 bases from J, with 6 bases in between. The CDR3 is 13 amino acids. The CDR3 loop is CASSLYMNTEAFF. CDR3 DNA sequence: TGTGCCAGCAGCCTTTACATGAACACTGAAGCTTTCTTT.

The table lists this clonotype with many counts. The J gene is TRBJ2-5, the V gene TRBV5-1; D tentatively fits TRBD1 or TRBD2 (5 bases each). V was shortened by 0 bases and J by 0 bases, with 6 bases between the two germline ends. The CDR3 length is 14 residues. Germline-derived CDR1 and CDR2 are SGHRS and YFSETQ. The CDR3 loop is CASSLGGDQETQYF. The CDR3, as DNA: TGCGCCAGCAGCTTGGGAGGGGACCAAGAGACCCAGTACTTC. The full variable domain, in which reference TRBV5-1 and TRBJ2-5 provide the parts outside the CDR3, is KAGVTQTPRYLIKTRGQQVTLSCSPISGHRSVSWYQQTPGQGLQFLFEYFSETQRNKGNFPGRFSGRQFSNSRSEMNVSTLELGDSALYLCASSLGGDQETQYFGPGTRLLVL.